This T cell receptor (beta chain) comes out of a study of T cells in localized non-small cell lung cancer. The table came from immunoSEQ multiplex PCR; TCRdb's copy has only in-frame clones and leaves some out. The sample lists about 19,000 clones; 85% to 95% were seen once. Per the germline V gene, CDR1 is KGHSH and CDR2 is LQKENI. There are 13 residues in the CDR3. Trimming took 3 bases from V and 3 from J, leaving 8 bases between them. Broader study findings: T cell clonality was highest in uninvolved adjacent lung, above tumor. Out of the top 100 tumor clones, a median around 56 were seen in adjacent lung. A raised T cell density in blood coincided with lengthier overall survival. Since sequencing was restricted to only one region of the tumor, intratumor heterogeneity remains a possibility.

In this sample, this clone turned up a few times. Its target is not known. This sequence originates from a male donor aged 60 or over with stage I squamous cell lung carcinoma. J is TRBJ1-1 and V is TRBV18; unclear D gene. Specimen: peripheral blood, collected before any cancer treatment. CDR3 sequence: CASSPGLDTEAFF. As DNA, the CDR3 is TGTGCCAGCTCACCGGGGTTGGACACTGAAGCTTTCTTT. The entire variable domain, with the rest obtained from reference TRBV18 and TRBJ1-1, is as follows: NAGVMQNPRHLVRRRGQEARLRCSPMKGHSHVYWYRQLPEEGLKFMVYLQKENIIDESGMPKERFSAEFPKEGPSILRIQQVVRGDSAAYFCASSPGLDTEAFFGQGTRLTVV.